A selection of T cell receptor beta chains follows, all from one sample in a study of cytomegalovirus exposure and HLA in healthy donors. TCRdb keeps only in-frame clones here, not all; method: immunoSEQ multiplex PCR. The data contain 90,000 or so clones, 75% to 85% of them singletons. What was sequenced was PBMCs. The source of these receptors is a middle-aged man in good health and CMV-seropositive. The CDR3 runs from the conserved cysteine through the conserved F or W. The D gene is left open where the match is weak. A row's size may be missing; if present it is once, few, many or a size class.

J: TRBJ2-3
V: TRBV5-1
size: NA
D: NA
DNA: TGCGCCAGCTCAGGAAGTGGGCTCGCAGATACGCAGTATTTT
CDR3: CASSGSGLADTQYF

J: TRBJ1-5
V: TRBV7-2
size: NA
D: TRBD1
DNA: TGTGCCAGCAGCTTAGTGCAGGGGGCGAGAAGCAATCAGCCCCAGCATTTT
CDR3: CASSLVQGARSNQPQHF

J: TRBJ2-3
V: TRBV4-1
size: NA
D: TRBD2
DNA: TGCGCCAGCAGCCAAAGAGGGACTAGCGGCACAGATACGCAGTATTTT
CDR3: CASSQRGTSGTDTQYF

J: TRBJ2-7
V: TRBV7-8
size: NA
D: TRBD2
DNA: TGTGCCAGCAGCTCCTCAGCGGGAGCTTACTCCTACGAGCAGTACTTC
CDR3: CASSSSAGAYSYEQYF

J: TRBJ1-3
V: TRBV4-1
size: NA
D: NA
DNA: TGCGCCAGCAGCCAAGTGGGAGGGCTGAACACCATATATTTT
CDR3: CASSQVGGLNTIYF

J: TRBJ2-2
V: TRBV7-9
size: few
D: NA
DNA: TGTTCCAGCAGCTTCTCGGCCGGGGAGCTGTTTTTT
CDR3: CSSSFSAGELFF

J: TRBJ2-7
V: TRBV5-4
size: NA
D: NA
DNA: TGTGCCAGCAGCGGACAAAAGGAGGGTGGCGAGCAGTACTTC
CDR3: CASSGQKEGGEQYF

J: TRBJ2-1
V: TRBV7-9
size: NA
D: TRBD2
DNA: TGTTCCAGCAGCTCCGGGACTAGCGGGATAGATGAGCAGTTCTTC
CDR3: CSSSSGTSGIDEQFF

J: TRBJ2-3
V: TRBV29-1
size: NA
D: NA
DNA: TGCAGCGTCAACCCCTTTGGAGGTTATGGCACAGATACGCAGTATTTT
CDR3: CSVNPFGGYGTDTQYF

J: TRBJ2-5
V: TRBV11-1
size: few
D: TRBD1
DNA: TGTGCCAGCAGCTTAGAATCGGACAGGGAAGAGACCCAGTACTTC
CDR3: CASSLESDREETQYF

J: TRBJ1-6
V: TRBV21-1
size: NA
D: NA
DNA: TGTGCCAGCAGCATACCTACCGGGACAGTGCCGCCGGCTAATAATTCACCCCTCCACTTT
CDR3: CASSIPTGTVPPANNSPLHF

J: TRBJ1-4
V: TRBV7-9
size: NA
D: NA
DNA: TGTGCCAGCAGCTTAGTCATGGGCCCTCGAGAGGGTGAAAAACTGTTTTTT
CDR3: CASSLVMGPREGEKLFF

J: TRBJ2-7
V: TRBV18
size: NA
D: NA
DNA: TGTGCCAGCTCACCCCCCGGGACACCTTACGAGCAGTACTTC
CDR3: CASSPPGTPYEQYF

J: TRBJ1-5
V: TRBV6-5
size: NA
D: TRBD1
DNA: TGTGCCAGCGGGGGACAGTATCAGCCCCAGCATTTT
CDR3: CASGGQYQPQHF

J: TRBJ2-7
V: TRBV6-1
size: few
D: NA
DNA: TGTGCCAGCAGTGGGGGACTCCAAGCCTACGAGCAGTACTTC
CDR3: CASSGGLQAYEQYF

J: TRBJ2-7
V: TRBV7-2
size: NA
D: TRBD2
DNA: TGTGCCAGCAGCTTTCGACTAGCGGGAGGGGGGAACGGGCAGTACTTC
CDR3: CASSFRLAGGGNGQYF

J: TRBJ2-1
V: TRBV11-3
size: NA
D: TRBD2
DNA: TGTGCCAGCAGCTTACTAGCGGGAGGGCTATATGAGCAGTTCTTC
CDR3: CASSLLAGGLYEQFF

J: TRBJ2-7
V: TRBV11-2
size: few
D: NA
DNA: TGTGCCAGCAGCCCCAGCAGAGCCGGGGGCGAGCAGTACTTC
CDR3: CASSPSRAGGEQYF

J: TRBJ2-1
V: TRBV11-3
size: NA
D: NA
DNA: TGTGCCAGCAGCCCGGGACAGGGTGAAGCGGGAGGGCCCAATGAGCAGTTCTTC
CDR3: CASSPGQGEAGGPNEQFF

J: TRBJ2-1
V: TRBV19
size: NA
D: TRBD2
DNA: TGTGCCAGTAGTATAGATCTGTTCGTAGCGGGAGGGGCCGGGTGGCAGTTCTTC
CDR3: CASSIDLFVAGGAGWQFF

J: TRBJ1-5
V: TRBV5-6
size: NA
D: NA
DNA: TGTGCCAGCAGCTCGCAGGGTTTGGATCAGCCCCAGCATTTT
CDR3: CASSSQGLDQPQHF

J: TRBJ2-3
V: TRBV5-1
size: few
D: TRBD1
DNA: TGCGCCAGCACCCGGACAGGGGTTAAAGATACGCAGTATTTT
CDR3: CASTRTGVKDTQYF

J: TRBJ2-1
V: TRBV5-1
size: NA
D: TRBD2
DNA: TGCGCCAGCAGTCTAGCGGTGGGGAGCGGTGAGCAGTTCTTC
CDR3: CASSLAVGSGEQFF

J: TRBJ1-5
V: TRBV5-8
size: NA
D: NA
DNA: TGTGCCAGCAGCTTGGATCCCGGTAGCAATCAGCCCCAGCATTTT
CDR3: CASSLDPGSNQPQHF

J: TRBJ2-3
V: TRBV5-5
size: few
D: TRBD2
DNA: TGTGCCAGCAGCTTCGAGGGGACTAGCAGTCCCCCAGATACGCAGTATTTT
CDR3: CASSFEGTSSPPDTQYF

J: TRBJ2-7
V: TRBV29-1
size: NA
D: TRBD1
DNA: TGCAGCGTTGAAGATGAGGGACAGGGGAAGAAGCAGTACTTC
CDR3: CSVEDEGQGKKQYF

J: TRBJ2-1
V: TRBV7-2
size: NA
D: TRBD2
DNA: TGTGCCAGCAGCGGGCGGGAGCCCGCCGGCCATGAGCAGTTCTTC
CDR3: CASSGREPAGHEQFF

J: TRBJ1-2
V: TRBV7-8
size: NA
D: NA
DNA: TGTGCCAGCAGCTTAGTGGACAGCTCCTTCTATGGCTACACCTTC
CDR3: CASSLVDSSFYGYTF

J: TRBJ2-6
V: TRBV30
size: NA
D: NA
DNA: TGTGCCTGGAGGAATGATGGGTCACCCTCTGGGGCCAACGGCCTGACTTTC
CDR3: CAWRNDGSPSGANGLTF

J: TRBJ2-2
V: TRBV7-7
size: NA
D: NA
DNA: TGTGCTAGCAGCTTAGATCAAACCGGGGAGCTGTTTTTT
CDR3: CASSLDQTGELFF

J: TRBJ2-2
V: TRBV5-4
size: NA
D: TRBD1
DNA: TGTGCCAGCAGCTCTGGTGGAGGACAGGGTTTCTCCGGGGAGCTGTTTTTT
CDR3: CASSSGGGQGFSGELFF

J: TRBJ1-2
V: TRBV27
size: NA
D: NA
DNA: TGTGCCAGCAGTTTATCGACTGCCCGGCCCTATGGCTACACCTTC
CDR3: CASSLSTARPYGYTF

J: TRBJ2-3
V: TRBV7-9
size: NA
D: TRBD2
DNA: TGTGCCAGCAGCTTCCCCGCGGGACTAAACACAGATACGCAGTATTTT
CDR3: CASSFPAGLNTDTQYF

J: TRBJ2-4
V: TRBV6-1
size: NA
D: TRBD2
DNA: TGTGCCAGCAGTGGGGGACTAGCGGGAGACAAAAACAGTCAGTACTTC
CDR3: CASSGGLAGDKNSQYF

J: TRBJ1-2
V: TRBV4-3
size: once
D: TRBD1
DNA: TGCGCCAGCAGCCAAGCGGGGCCGAACCGGGACAGGGGTATAGGAGGCTACACCTTC
CDR3: CASSQAGPNRDRGIGGYTF

J: TRBJ2-5
V: TRBV13
size: NA
D: NA
DNA: TGTGCCAGCAGCTTGAGGTCCGGAGGCGAGACCCAGTACTTC
CDR3: CASSLRSGGETQYF

J: TRBJ1-1
V: TRBV7-9
size: NA
D: NA
DNA: TGTGCCAGCAGCTCCCGGGGGGACACTGAAGCTTTCTTT
CDR3: CASSSRGDTEAFF

J: TRBJ2-7
V: TRBV10-1
size: NA
D: NA
DNA: TGCGCCAGATGGCTCTACGAGCAGTACTTC
CDR3: CARWLYEQYF

J: TRBJ2-3
V: TRBV4-3
size: NA
D: TRBD2
DNA: TGCGCCAGCGAAACAAGGCGGGAGGCGTCGGGGCAGTATTTT
CDR3: CASETRREASGQYF

J: TRBJ2-7
V: TRBV28
size: NA
D: TRBD1
DNA: TGTGCCAGCAACCCTTCTCCTCACAGGGGGCTTTCCTACGAGCAGTACTTC
CDR3: CASNPSPHRGLSYEQYF

J: TRBJ1-2
V: TRBV7-2
size: few
D: NA
DNA: TGTGCCAGCAGCTCCCGACTTTCCAACTATGGCTACACCTTC
CDR3: CASSSRLSNYGYTF

J: TRBJ2-1
V: TRBV10-1
size: NA
D: NA
DNA: TGCGCCAGCAGTGACACCGGGACACCATATATGCACAATGAGCAGTTCTTC
CDR3: CASSDTGTPYMHNEQFF

J: TRBJ2-1
V: TRBV7-8
size: medium-sized
D: TRBD2
DNA: TGTGCCAGCAGCTTACCGGGACTAGTTTTCGCCGTGTTCTTC
CDR3: CASSLPGLVFAVFF

J: TRBJ2-1
V: TRBV5-1
size: once
D: TRBD2
DNA: TGCGCCGGCAGCTTGGCTAGCGGGAGGGCCCATGAGCAGTTCTTC
CDR3: CAGSLASGRAHEQFF

J: TRBJ2-7
V: TRBV6-1
size: NA
D: TRBD2
DNA: TGTGCCGCCAGCGGGACTAGCGGGAGCGCCTACGAGCAGTACTTC
CDR3: CAASGTSGSAYEQYF

J: TRBJ1-1
V: TRBV5-1
size: NA
D: TRBD1
DNA: TGCGCCAGCAGCTACCAGGGGGCAGGGGCTGAAGCTTTCTTT
CDR3: CASSYQGAGAEAFF

J: TRBJ2-1
V: TRBV30
size: NA
D: NA
DNA: TGTGCCTGGGCGAGCGCCAACAATGAGCAGTTCTTC
CDR3: CAWASANNEQFF

J: TRBJ2-2
V: TRBV10-1
size: NA
D: NA
DNA: TGCGCCAGCAGTGAGAGTACGGGTCGTGGCACCGGGGAGCTGTTTTTT
CDR3: CASSESTGRGTGELFF

J: TRBJ1-1
V: TRBV4-1
size: NA
D: NA
DNA: TGCGCCAGCAGCCAGAGGGAACAGGGCGACACTGAAGCTTTCTTT
CDR3: CASSQREQGDTEAFF

J: TRBJ2-1
V: TRBV7-3
size: NA
D: TRBD2
DNA: TGTGCCAGCAGCCCCATAACTAGCGGGAGTATTCATGAGCAGTTCTTC
CDR3: CASSPITSGSIHEQFF

J: TRBJ2-1
V: TRBV13
size: NA
D: TRBD2
DNA: TGTGCCAGCACCCCGGGTCTAGCGGACTACAATGAGCAGTTCTTC
CDR3: CASTPGLADYNEQFF

J: TRBJ2-3
V: TRBV25-1
size: NA
D: NA
DNA: TGTGCCAGCAGTGTTAGAGGAGAGGCTAACACAGATACGCAGTATTTT
CDR3: CASSVRGEANTDTQYF

J: TRBJ2-2
V: TRBV5-1
size: NA
D: TRBD2
DNA: TGCGCCAGCAGCTTTTTGACTAGCGGAGGGGGGGAGCTGTTTTTT
CDR3: CASSFLTSGGGELFF

J: TRBJ2-5
V: TRBV7-6
size: NA
D: NA
DNA: TGTGCCAGCAGCTTAGCGGCAGAGACCCAGTACTTC
CDR3: CASSLAAETQYF

J: TRBJ1-6
V: TRBV7-2
size: NA
D: NA
DNA: TGTGCCAGCAGCTTAGAGCGGGACGGCTTCTACTTT
CDR3: CASSLERDGFYF

J: TRBJ1-5
V: TRBV5-8
size: NA
D: NA
DNA: TGTGCCAGCAGCCGCCTTCGGGGAAATCAGCCCCAGCATTTT
CDR3: CASSRLRGNQPQHF

J: TRBJ2-6
V: TRBV19
size: NA
D: TRBD1
DNA: TGTGCCAGTAGCCCCCAGGGGGCTGGGGCCAACGGCCTGACTTTC
CDR3: CASSPQGAGANGLTF

J: TRBJ2-7
V: TRBV23-1
size: NA
D: NA
DNA: TGCGCCAGCCTCTTCCATTCGAGGGCCCTATCCTACGAGCAGTACTTC
CDR3: CASLFHSRALSYEQYF

J: TRBJ1-3
V: TRBV5-1
size: NA
D: NA
DNA: TGCGCCAGCAGCTTGGCCATAGGGGTTGGAAACACCATATATTTT
CDR3: CASSLAIGVGNTIYF